This paragraph covers one T cell receptor (beta chain) sequence. No antigen is known for it. The data were taken from a study of cytotoxic CD8 clonotypes in ibrutinib-treated CLL. Whole-study results and caveats: Clonality was elevated at ibrutinib response and had returned toward baseline at progression. Timing of sampling differed between sustained-remission and progressing patients.

Trimming took 6 bases from V and 4 from J, leaving 16 bases between them. Germline lookup yields CDR1 MGHRA and CDR2 YSYEKL. This CDR3 region has 16 residues. Genomic DNA for TCR beta libraries, around 2 micrograms, came from cryopreserved PBMCs. Assay used: immunoSEQ multiplex PCR; TCRdb lists only in-frame clones, some missing. Altogether about 140,000 clones are present, roughly 77% being singletons, with the ten largest covering around 30%. Sequencing used PBMCs, obtained after 12 months of ibrutinib treatment. The TCR sequence derives from a human donor with chronic lymphocytic leukemia. The chain is built from TRBV4-1 and TRBJ1-6, with a weak D call TRBD1 (6 bases). DNA of the CDR3: TGCGCCAGCAGGTCTGAACAGGGTACTTATAATTCACCCCTCCACTTT. This sequence encodes CASRSEQGTYNSPLHF.